The 2 T cell receptor beta chains below come from one sample, sequenced in a study of T-cell reconstitution after alpha-beta-depleted transplantation in children (dated by TCRdb to the mid-2010s). Libraries were prepared through PCR. Data came from an Illumina HiSeq 2500. To normalize quantification of the TCRbeta repertoire, the TCR libraries were built with molecular barcoding that relied on unique molecular identifiers. The public reads were reprocessed in TCRdb via fastp at Q25 and MiXCR, keeping in-frame beta chains. Rows matching on CDR3 protein sequence are summarized as one entry with the most common DNA and genes. For this sample there are more than 85,000 distinct CDR3 sequences; around 6% appear just once. The ten most abundant clones make up about 6.1% of the sample. The label giving this sample's time point can be read as: day 60 (about 2 months) after transplantation. The treatment or condition label on this specimen signifies: allogeneic hematopoietic cell transplantation with graft depleted of TCRalphabeta T cells and CD19 B cells.

The sample in question was PBMCs, mostly from graft donor cells, obtained 60 days after TCRalphabeta/CD19-depleted stem cell transplant. Source of these receptors: a female patient younger than 10 who had a stem cell transplant for Fanconi anemia, so the T cells may come from the graft donor.

This clonotype was found many times. CDR3 nucleotide sequence: TGCAGCGTTGCCTCCACTAGTCTCGGGACCCAGTACTTC. Its protein product is CSVASTSLGTQYF. The chain couples TRBV29-1 to TRBJ2-5, with D perhaps TRBD2 (5 bases). CDR1 is SQVTM, CDR2 ANQGSEA, per germline. V was cut by 4 bases and J by 7 bases, with 16 bases left in between. This CDR3 comprises 13 residues. Complete variable domain (other parts from reference TRBV29-1 and TRBJ2-5): SAVISQKPSRDICQRGTSLTIQCQVDSQVTMMFWYRQQPGQSLTLIATANQGSEATYESGFVIDKFPISRPNLTFSTLTVSNMSPEDSSIYLCSVASTSLGTQYFGPGTRLLVL.

This clonotype was detected ten times or more. V is TRBV5-4 and J is TRBJ2-2; 8 positions agree with TRBD2. After removal of 3 bases from V and 1 base from J, the junction contained 5 bases not matched to a gene. The germline V gene has CDR1 SGHNT and CDR2 YYREEE (reference sequence). This CDR3 comprises 16 residues. The CDR3 region is CASSYRAGGNTGELFF. DNA of the CDR3: TGTGCCAGCAGCTACCGCGCGGGAGGGAACACCGGGGAGCTGTTTTTT.